The TCR beta chain described here comes from a study of blood T cell repertoires in COVID-19. Some clones are missing from TCRdb's copy, which holds only in-frame ones; the method was immunoSEQ multiplex PCR. The data show 200,000 to 250,000 clones, about nine tenths seen once. V was shortened by 2 bases and J by 0 bases, with 13 bases between the two germline ends. The CDR3 is 16 residues long. Germline V gene data show CDR1 as MNHNY and CDR2 as SVGAGI (reference sequence). The receptor comes from a middle-aged woman with acute or convalescent COVID-19. Sequencing was carried out using peripheral blood. The chain carries TRBV6-6 and TRBJ1-1; D is possibly TRBD1 (5 bases). The CDR3 loop reads CASSYPQGKMNTEAFF. The CDR3 nucleotides read TGTGCCAGCAGTTACCCCCAGGGCAAGATGAACACTGAAGCTTTCTTT.